The sequence of this T cell receptor beta chain was determined in a study of cytomegalovirus exposure and HLA in healthy donors (dated by TCRdb to about 2017). A note on the overall study: An earlier analysis of 587 of the donors reported over 250 Gb of sequence data and around 110 million unique TCR beta sequences obtained from approximately 180 million T cells. An early release covering roughly 580 HLA-typed donors comprised about 290 gigabases of sequencing data and around 86 million unique TCR sequences. The genetic ancestry cluster associated with self-reported Caucasian donors included about 84% of the 398 genotyped donors. The study aimed to test whether cataloging public T cell receptors could reveal signatures of past pathogen exposure. Using immunosequencing, the study profiled T cell repertoires from some 670 subjects and related those repertoires to cytomegalovirus serostatus. Along with the roughly 670-subject first cohort, a separate validation cohort of over a hundred different subjects was used. To predict cytomegalovirus infection status, the study combined high-throughput TCR immunosequencing, statistical association of individual TCRs with disease status, and machine learning. To study patterns of TCR occurrence, a later analysis re-analyzed previously published TCR beta repertoires from around 700 donors and added high-resolution HLA genotyping. Rather than drawing on any new phenotypic data, the later analysis identified candidate immune exposures from TCR beta sequences and the way those sequences occurred across donors. To decide whether each TCR beta V gene segment behaved as functional or pseudogenic, an earlier analysis of some 600 of the donors relied on high-throughput TCR beta sequencing. Donor age, sex, ethnicity and CMV serostatus were compiled together with the repertoire data. In a later genetic analysis, genome-wide SNP genotypes for about 65% of the 666 donors were used, and that subset was treated as a discovery cohort. Every repertoire in the discovery cohort had been generated on one and the same sequencing platform. HLA typing covered class I and class II loci at four-digit resolution. Typing coverage differed by locus: A, B, C, DRB1 and DQB1 were typed in about 620-630 donors, DQA1 in 500 to 550, DPA1 in some 570, and DPB1 in 450 to 490. Four to six DR-DQ haplotypes were handled as single units for association and clustering because linkage in the cohort was strong. Among over 350 genotyped donors of the cohort, an average of around 240,000 unique TCR beta nucleotide sequences were sequenced per donor, around a sixth of them non-productive. Points the paper makes about the study in general: Because counts were too low, 15 or so rarely observed V segments, including chromosome 9 orphons, were excluded from the earlier analysis of several hundred of the donors. According to a later analysis, parvovirus B19, influenza, CMV and Epstein-Barr virus appeared linked to several top co-occurrence clusters. A group of highly shared sequence variants was considered likely to be a technical artifact of the sequencing pipeline. In a later analysis, HLA-associated TCR beta chains showed more clonal expansion and lower generation probabilities than non-associated chains that were equally common. For the cohort, immune exposure information was limited to CMV serostatus. Sequencing depth was assumed to be roughly uniform across donors in the presence/absence analyses, though that assumption may not hold. A further reported finding was that TCR beta sequences accurately predicted the HLA-A and HLA-B alleles for most subjects in the first cohort. Only TCR beta chains were sequenced in this cohort, and the absence of alpha or paired-chain data limited detectable features. The authors suggested that the approach could potentially be generalized to other disease states and immunological phenotypes. While some public TCRs were present in many individuals, most TCR sequences turned up only very rarely across donors. In vitro tests confirmed that a few of the cytomegalovirus-associated TCR beta chains recognize cytomegalovirus antigens. In the study, 150 to 200 TCR beta chains were listed as associated with cytomegalovirus. In both the original and validation cohorts, the classifier was reported to diagnose cytomegalovirus status with high specificity and sensitivity. Broadly in line with IMGT annotations, most TCR beta V segments showed up in productive rearrangements about 87% or about 30% of the time in an earlier analysis of roughly 590 of the donors. When HLA alleles, especially DR and DQ, strongly co-occurred, TCR associations were difficult to assign to individual alleles. Compared with the roughly 710-donor mean, donors in an Asian-associated ancestry cluster had fewer N-insertions in productive TCRs, according to a later genetic analysis. The 87-base-pair reads could not distinguish some IMGT-functional V segments, including TRBV6-2 and TRBV6-3, so those segments were excluded. At a false discovery rate of 0.05, a later analysis linked about 17,000 TCR beta sequences to specific HLA alleles. A later analysis found that most CMV-associated TCR beta chains appeared HLA-restricted, with HLA associations seemingly driven largely by CMV exposure. In a later analysis, TCR association rates were found to vary across HLA loci, with the most associated TCRs seen for DRB1 alleles and the fewest for HLA-C alleles. A later genetic analysis associated a missense DCLRE1C variant with V-gene and J-gene trimming of TCR beta chains, and an independent cohort replicated the association. HLA typing was unavailable for some donors at each locus, so association tests used only the typed subset. Linkage disequilibrium might explain the correlated functional status among segregating V segments, but an unknown experimental factor could not be excluded.

The CDR1 and CDR2 encoded by the germline V gene are SGHTA and FQGTGA. Spanning cysteine to phenylalanine, the CDR3 consists of 15 amino acids. Of all the DNA, just the CDR3 is kept, 45 bases in frame from base 1. The germline V and J ends show losses of 4 bases and 4 bases respectively, and no gene match explains 3 bases of the junction. The cohort was made up of 666 healthy bone marrow donors. At the time of sampling, all cohort members were nominally healthy, though unrecorded immune exposures were likely present. The donor was CMV seropositive and was included in the group of 250 to 300 seropositive cohort members. A peripheral blood sample was collected from each donor, and TCR beta sequencing was performed on peripheral blood mononuclear cells. Genomic DNA was extracted from the blood cell samples with the Qiagen DNeasy Blood Extraction Kit. Points on this clone: It has no known antigen specificity. No per-base quality is available; no much larger clone lies one base away.

Library construction relied on the immunoSEQ multiplex PCR assay. A mixture of 60 forward primers for TCR Vbeta segments and 13 reverse primers for TCR Jbeta segments was used in the multiplex PCR. The CDR3 region of rearranged TCR beta genes was amplified from genomic DNA with a multiplex PCR assay. The Illumina HiSeq System was used to sequence the amplified TCR beta libraries as 87-base-pair reads. In the original analysis: In a later analysis, 80 million or so unique TCR beta chains were counted across the 666 repertoires, and roughly 11 million of these chains were shared by at least two donors. Raw reads were error-corrected and collapsed into unique sequences by a nearest-neighbor algorithm in which closely related sequences were merged to remove PCR and sequencing errors. CDR3 sequences were aligned to IMGT reference sequences to assign V, D and J gene segments. For a sequence to be retained, a match of at least six nucleotides to both a V gene segment and a J gene segment was required. Rearrangements were called productive when the CDR3 lacked stop codons and stayed in frame with V and J; all others were non-productive. CDR3 was defined according to IMGT convention as the region running from the second conserved V-encoded cysteine to the conserved J-encoded phenylalanine. Sequences without an unambiguous match to a single V gene segment were excluded from the earlier analysis of several hundred of the donors. In an earlier analysis of some 590 of the donors, V segments were called functional above 56.7% productive rearrangements and were called segregating when the between-donor standard deviation exceeded 5%. To diagnose cytomegalovirus status from the catalog of TCR beta chain sequences, a statistical classification framework was built. In a later analysis, TCR nucleotide sequences were compared against IMGT/GENE-DB human TR gene sequences so that V and J genes could be assigned. In a later analysis, CDR3 sequences and most-parsimonious VDJ recombination scenarios were assigned using the TCRdist pipeline. In a later analysis, each TCR beta chain was defined by its CDR3 amino acid sequence together with its V-gene family, and reads lacking a unique V-gene family were excluded. As a way to deal with suspected cross-contamination and a sequencing artifact, a later analysis dropped approximately 570 nucleotide sequences that were highly shared and had low generation probability. In a later analysis, a clonal expansion index was calculated for each public chain from normalized within-repertoire ranks of inferred template counts. Generation probabilities in a later analysis came from a VDJ recombination model fitted to out-of-frame rearrangements, and those results were checked against IGoR. In a later analysis, hypergeometric tests were used to score TCR-TCR, TCR-HLA and TCR-CMV co-occurrence, with a repertoire-size bias correction applied to TCR pairs. A later analysis estimated false discovery rates by permuting HLA or CMV assignments 20 times. A later analysis grouped co-occurring TCRs with DBSCAN, adding TCRdist sequence similarity when clustering within HLA-allele-positive subsets. Repertoires with fewer than 30,000 or more than 120,000 public chains were left out of co-occurrence clustering, as were several repertoires with anomalous nucleotide sharing. TCRdb stores this immuneACCESS table with in-frame sequences only. Part of the clones is absent; in the studies checked, under half of the shortfall reflects unresolved V genes, and no reason is known for the rest. D and trimming were read from the DNA, whereas the V and J calls and clone size are those reported in that table. This sample gives about 180,000 clones in total; roughly three quarters of them show up just once. Jointly, the top ten make up 3% to 3.5% of the sample.

The sequence was obtained from a woman between 50 and 59 years old in good health and CMV-seropositive. The chain uses TRBV7-3 and TRBJ2-1; 11 central nucleotides agree with TRBD2. The sequencing sample was made of PBMCs. The CDR3: CASSSLAGGYNEQFF. DNA sequence: TGTGCCAGCAGCTCCTTAGCGGGAGGGTACAATGAGCAGTTCTTC.